This TCR beta chain was found in a study of patients and donors after allogeneic stem cell transplantation (dated by TCRdb to the early 2020s). The CDR3 numbers 13 residues from cysteine through phenylalanine. The sequence is cut down to CDR3 DNA, 39 bases in frame from base 1. The germline V gene encodes CDR1 SGHVS and CDR2 FNYEAQ. Ends trimmed: V by 4 bases, J by 5 bases; bases unmatched to a gene: 5. About this clonotype: The specificity of this receptor is unknown. No base quality values were provided; no much bigger clone lies one nucleotide off.

Library preparation employed RT-PCR. Reads for this sample came from a NextSeq 550. TCRdb took the public reads, trimmed them with fastp at Q25, ran MiXCR for clone calling and kept in-frame beta chains. Each CDR3 protein gets just one entry, which takes the most common genes and DNA from the rows behind it. Within this sample are 200,000 to 250,000 distinct CDR3 sequences, with around two fifths of them counted one time only. 11% of the sample is in the top ten clones. Recombination joined TRBV7-6 with TRBJ2-7, and 7 junctional nucleotides match TRBD1. The TCR sequence derives from a human donor who was either an allogeneic HSCT recipient or a stem cell or donor lymphocyte infusion donor (not recorded which). It is not recorded whose cells these are; they may come from a transplant donor. Sequencing used blood, either unsorted or a sorted T cell fraction (not recorded which). Here is the DNA: TGTGCCAGCAGCTATATCAGGGGGAACGAGCAGTACTTC. Translated, this gives CASSYIRGNEQYF.